The clone carrying this TCR beta chain was counted once. The antigen remains undetermined. For each donor, at least one pre-ART and at least two post-ART PBMC samples were available. This record comes from a study of long-term antiretroviral therapy in people with HIV. Study results and limitations: The study found narrower CDR3 length ranges in HIV repertoires than in controls. With ART, diversity went up but was still lower than in transplant donor controls.

At the survey level, the v3.0 immunoSEQ assay was run. TCRdb's table, derived via immunoSEQ multiplex PCR, lists solely in-frame clones and lacks some. The sample records 15,000 to 20,000 clones, roughly 91% being singletons. Trimming removed 2 bases from V and 3 bases from J; junction bases left unmatched: 7. This CDR3 is 15 amino acids long. Germline values: CDR1 SGHRS, CDR2 YFSETQ. The chain joins TRBV5-1 to TRBJ2-7; 8 bases are shared with TRBD2. This sequence was found in a man aged 45-65 years with HIV. The source material was unsorted PBMCs, sampled 6.9 years after starting antiretroviral therapy. CDR3 nucleotides: TGCGCCAGCAGCTTTATAAGTAGCGGGAACTACGAGCAGTACTTC. Translated, it gives CASSFISSGNYEQYF.